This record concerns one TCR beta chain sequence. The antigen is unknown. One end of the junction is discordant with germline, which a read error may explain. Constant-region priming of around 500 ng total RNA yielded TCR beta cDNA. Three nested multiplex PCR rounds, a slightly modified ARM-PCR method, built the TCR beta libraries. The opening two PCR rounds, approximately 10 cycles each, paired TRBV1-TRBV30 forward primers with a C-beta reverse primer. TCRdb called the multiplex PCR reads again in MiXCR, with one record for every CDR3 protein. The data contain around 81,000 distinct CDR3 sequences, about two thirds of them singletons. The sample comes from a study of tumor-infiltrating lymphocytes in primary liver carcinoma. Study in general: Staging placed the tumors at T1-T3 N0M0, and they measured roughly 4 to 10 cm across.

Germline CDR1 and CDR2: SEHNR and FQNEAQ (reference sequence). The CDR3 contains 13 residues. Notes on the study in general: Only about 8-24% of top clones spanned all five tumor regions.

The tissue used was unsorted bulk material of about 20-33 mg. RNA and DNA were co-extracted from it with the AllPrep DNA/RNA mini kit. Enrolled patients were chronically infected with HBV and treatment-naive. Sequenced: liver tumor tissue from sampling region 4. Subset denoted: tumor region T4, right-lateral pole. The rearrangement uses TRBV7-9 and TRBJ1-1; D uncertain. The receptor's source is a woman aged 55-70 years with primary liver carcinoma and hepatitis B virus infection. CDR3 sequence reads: CASSSRFFTGAFF. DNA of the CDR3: TGTGCCAGCAGCTCGAGGTTCTTCACTGGAGCTTTCTTT.